The present T cell receptor (beta chain) was sequenced within a study of T cells after somatic rescue of genetic block. V was shortened by 3 bases and J by 2 bases, with 11 bases between the two germline ends. The CDR3 is 15 residues long. From germline, CDR1 is SGHVS and CDR2 FNYEAQ. TCRdb's table, derived via immunoSEQ multiplex PCR, lists solely in-frame clones and lacks some. Of roughly 11,000 clones in the sample, just under 80% were seen once. This chain connects TRBV7-6 to TRBJ1-5; tentative D call: TRBD1 (6 bases). The material sequenced was peripheral blood mononuclear cells (PBMCs). The TCR was taken from a boy aged 5 to 17. The CDR3 DNA follows: TGTGCCAGCAGCTTCTCACCAGGGGGCAATCAGCCCCAGCATTTT. Translated: CASSFSPGGNQPQHF.